This is a list of T cell receptor beta chains from one sample in a study of blood T cell repertoires in COVID-19. The repertoire was sequenced with immunoSEQ multiplex PCR; TCRdb's copy has only in-frame clones and lacks some. The sample includes 130,000 or so clones, around 80% seen only once; the top ten take approximately 16%. Input material: peripheral blood. The receptors here all came from a man aged 45-60 years with acute or convalescent COVID-19. The CDR3 runs from the conserved cysteine through the conserved F or W. A D gene is named only where the DNA matches it firmly. The listing skips clone size in some rows; elsewhere it reads once, few, many or a size class.

V gene	J gene	D gene	clone size	CDR3 protein	CDR3 DNA
TRBV5-6	TRBJ2-2	TRBD2	-	CASSLWASGLMGELFF	TGTGCCAGCAGCTTGTGGGCTAGCGGCCTGATGGGGGAGCTGTTTTTT
TRBV11-3	TRBJ2-3	TRBD2	-	CASSSGTSAYPDTQYF	TGTGCCAGCAGCTCCGGGACTAGCGCTTATCCTGATACGCAGTATTTT
TRBV3-1/TRBV3-2	TRBJ2-7	-	-	CASSQEGRQQDEQYF	TGTGCCAGCAGCCAAGAGGGCAGGCAGCAGGACGAGCAGTACTTC
TRBV30	TRBJ1-2	-	-	CAWSETGVNYGYTF	TGTGCCTGGAGTGAAACGGGGGTGAACTATGGCTACACCTTC
TRBV10-1	TRBJ2-1	-	-	CASSESGSYNEQFF	TGCGCCAGCAGTGAGTCGGGGAGCTACAATGAGCAGTTCTTC
TRBV30	TRBJ1-1	TRBD1	-	CAWSGLTGTANTEAFF	TGTGCCTGGAGTGGATTAACCGGGACAGCTAACACTGAAGCTTTCTTT
TRBV10-2	TRBJ1-2	-	-	CASMEPGLGYTF	TGCGCCAGCATGGAGCCAGGGCTTGGCTACACCTTC
TRBV6-5	TRBJ1-4	-	-	CASRTGTTANEKLFF	TGTGCCAGCAGAACCGGGACTACAGCTAATGAAAAACTGTTTTTT
TRBV10-3	TRBJ1-5	TRBD1	few	CAISEMTGGSNQPQHF	TGTGCCATCAGTGAAATGACAGGGGGAAGCAATCAGCCCCAGCATTTT
TRBV11-1	TRBJ2-3	-	-	CASSFGQGGGTDTQYF	TGTGCCAGCAGCTTCGGACAGGGAGGGGGCACAGATACGCAGTATTTT
TRBV2	TRBJ1-6	-	-	CASSARVGNSPLHF	TGTGCCAGCAGTGCCAGGGTAGGGAATTCACCCCTCCACTTT
TRBV4-1	TRBJ2-5	-	once	CASSQEGALETQYF	TGCGCCAGCAGCCAAGAGGGGGCCCTTGAGACCCAGTACTTC
TRBV21-1	TRBJ1-2	-	-	CASSKVSDRGGISYGYTF	TGTGCCAGCAGCAAAGTTTCGGACAGGGGCGGTATTTCGTATGGCTACACCTTC
TRBV5-1	TRBJ1-2	-	-	CASSFVFAGDGYTF	TGCGCCAGCAGCTTTGTTTTCGCAGGGGATGGCTACACCTTC
TRBV11-3	TRBJ2-4	-	-	CASSLDRRTENIQYF	TGTGCCAGCAGCTTAGATCGACGGACAGAAAACATTCAGTACTTC